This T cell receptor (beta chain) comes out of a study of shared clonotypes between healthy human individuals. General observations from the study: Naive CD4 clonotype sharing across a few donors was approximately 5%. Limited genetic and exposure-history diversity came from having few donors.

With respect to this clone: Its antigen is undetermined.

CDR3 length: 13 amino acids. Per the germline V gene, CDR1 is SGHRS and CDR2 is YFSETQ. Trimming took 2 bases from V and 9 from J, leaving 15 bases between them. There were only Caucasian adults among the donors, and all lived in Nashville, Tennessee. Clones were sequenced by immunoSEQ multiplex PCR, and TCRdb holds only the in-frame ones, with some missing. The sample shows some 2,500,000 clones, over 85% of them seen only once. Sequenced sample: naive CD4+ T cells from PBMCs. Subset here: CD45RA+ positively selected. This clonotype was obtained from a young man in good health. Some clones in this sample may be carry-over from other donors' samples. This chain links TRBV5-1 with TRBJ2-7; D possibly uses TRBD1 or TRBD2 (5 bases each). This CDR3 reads CASSFGAPLPQYF. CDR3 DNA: TGCGCCAGCAGCTTCGGGGCGCCGTTACCGCAGTACTTC. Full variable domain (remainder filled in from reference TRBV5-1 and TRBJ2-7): KAGVTQTPRYLIKTRGQQVTLSCSPISGHRSVSWYQQTPGQGLQFLFEYFSETQRNKGNFPGRFSGRQFSNSRSEMNVSTLELGDSALYLCASSFGAPLPQYFGPGTRLTVT.